This T cell receptor beta chain was sequenced during a study of CD8 T cells in ankylosing spondylitis. The CDR3 loop spans 13 amino acids. V shed 6 bases, J shed 5 bases, and the junction held 6 bases outside the gene matches. Germline CDR1 DFQATT, CDR2 SNEGSKA (reference sequence). Via MiXCR, TCRdb re-called the 5' RACE reads, giving one row per CDR3 protein. The table has 200,000 or so distinct CDR3 sequences, roughly 13% seen once. This clonotype was recorded many times. The sequencing input was blood, either unsorted or a sorted T cell fraction (not recorded which). The clonotype comes from a female donor with ankylosing spondylitis or in good health (not recorded which). The chain carries TRBV20-1 and TRBJ1-5, with 8 nucleotides matching TRBD1. CDR3 DNA: TGCAGTGCAGGCGACAGGGGAGATCAGCCCCAGCATTTT. Translation gives CSAGDRGDQPQHF.